This T cell receptor beta chain is from a study of T cell repertoires in aging, cancer and after chemotherapy. The wider study: Clear clonal overlap appeared across healthy donor samples taken over several months to years.

Multiplex touch-down PCR with TRB-A/B primers amplified rearranged V-D-J TRB sequences. TCRdb reanalysed the multiplex PCR reads using MiXCR and keeps one entry per CDR3 protein. The repertoire includes 9,500 or so distinct CDR3 sequences, roughly a quarter of them detected once, and over 2% sits in the top ten. The template was genomic DNA from peripheral blood, not RNA. Regarding the study as a whole: Across the chemotherapy interval, each cancer cohort showed higher median generation probability, suggesting thymic rebound. In cancer patients, declining TCR diversity with age involved lost richness and lost evenness.

The V end lost 4 bases, the J end lost 2 bases, and 13 bases lay between the germline ends. This CDR3 is 16 amino acids long. Germline V gene lookup returns CDR1 SGHDT and CDR2 YYEEEE. By share, this clonotype ranks as medium-sized (0.01 to 0.1%). What it binds is unknown. This clonotype was obtained from a human donor in good health. The chain has TRBV5-6 and TRBJ1-6; the D gene is possibly TRBD1 (6 bases). The sequenced sample consisted of blood. CDR3: CASSPPRGAYNSPLHF. CDR3 nucleotide sequence: TGTGCCAGCAGCCCACCTAGGGGGGCCTATAATTCACCCCTCCACTTT.